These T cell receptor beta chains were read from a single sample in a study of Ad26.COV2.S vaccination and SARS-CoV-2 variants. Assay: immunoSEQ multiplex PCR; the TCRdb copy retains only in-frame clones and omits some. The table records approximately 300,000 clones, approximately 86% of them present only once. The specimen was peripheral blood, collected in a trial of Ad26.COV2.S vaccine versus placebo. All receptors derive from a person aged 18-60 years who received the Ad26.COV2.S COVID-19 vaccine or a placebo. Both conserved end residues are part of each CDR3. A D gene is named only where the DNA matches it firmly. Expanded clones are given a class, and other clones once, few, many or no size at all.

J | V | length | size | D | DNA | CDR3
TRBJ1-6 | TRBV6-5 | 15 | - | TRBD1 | TGTGCCAGCACCACCACTGGACAGGGACTGACCCCCCTCCACTTT | CASTTTGQGLTPLHF
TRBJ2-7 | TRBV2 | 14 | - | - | TGTGCCAGCAGTGAGAGACGTACATCCTACGAGCAGTACTTC | CASSERRTSYEQYF
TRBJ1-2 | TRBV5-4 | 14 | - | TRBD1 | TGTGCCAGCAGGGGACAGGGAGCAGACTATGGCTACACCTTC | CASRGQGADYGYTF
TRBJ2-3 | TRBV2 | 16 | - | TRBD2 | TGTGCCAGCAGTGTCGACGGACTAGCGGGGGTGGATACGCAGTATTTT | CASSVDGLAGVDTQYF
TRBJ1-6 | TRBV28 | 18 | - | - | TGTGCCAGCAGTTGGGGGTATAAATTAAAGCGGAGTAATTCACCCCTCCACTTT | CASSWGYKLKRSNSPLHF
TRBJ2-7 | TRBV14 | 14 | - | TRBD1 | TGTGCCAGCAGCCAGGGACAGGGGGCCTACGAGCAGTACTTC | CASSQGQGAYEQYF
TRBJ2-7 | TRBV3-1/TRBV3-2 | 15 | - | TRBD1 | TGTGCCAGCAGCCACGAAAGGGACAGGGGTAACGAGCAGTACTTC | CASSHERDRGNEQYF
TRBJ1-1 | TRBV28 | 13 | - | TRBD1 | TGTGCCACCCGGGACAGGAAGAACACTGAAGCTTTCTTT | CATRDRKNTEAFF
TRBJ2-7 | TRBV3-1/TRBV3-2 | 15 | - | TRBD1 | TGTGCCAGCAGCCAAGAGCCGGGACAGAGCTACGAGCAGTACTTC | CASSQEPGQSYEQYF
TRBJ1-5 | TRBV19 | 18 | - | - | TGTGCCAGTAGTATTGTAACGGCCTACCCTTATAGCAATCAGCCCCAGCATTTT | CASSIVTAYPYSNQPQHF
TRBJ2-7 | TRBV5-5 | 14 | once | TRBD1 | TGTGCCAGCAGCCGACAGGGCACCTCCTACGAGCAGTACTTC | CASSRQGTSYEQYF
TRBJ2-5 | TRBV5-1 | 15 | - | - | TGCGCCAGCAGCCCCCTTCCGACATTCCAAGAGACCCAGTACTTC | CASSPLPTFQETQYF
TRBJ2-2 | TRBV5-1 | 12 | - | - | TGCGCCAGCAGCTTGGCCATCAGGGAGCTGTTTTTT | CASSLAIRELFF
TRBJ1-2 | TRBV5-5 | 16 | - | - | TGTGCCAGCAGCTTGGGTTGGGCCAGTTCTAACTATGGCTACACCTTC | CASSLGWASSNYGYTF